What follows are 10 T cell receptor beta chains derived from one specimen sequenced in a study of T cells in Graves' hyperthyroidism and ophthalmopathy. Using RNA transcripts as the source, TCR beta CDR3 regions were amplified. HTBI primers were employed in a first-round RT-PCR of the TCR CDR3. TCRdb re-analysed the multiplex PCR reads in MiXCR, keeping a single row per CDR3 protein. The profile shows under 450,000 distinct CDR3 sequences, roughly 13% of them singletons. Sequenced material: blood. The source is a man younger than 40 with Graves' hyperthyroidism that later progressed to Graves' ophthalmopathy.

This clonotype was recorded at least ten times. The gene calls are TRBV7-9 and TRBJ1-5; D is unresolved. V shed 6 bases and J shed 0 bases, with 6 bases lying between them. From germline, CDR1 is SEHNR and CDR2 FQNEAQ (reference sequence). This CDR3 comprises 13 residues. This chain's CDR3 is CASSIGSNQPQHF. The CDR3 bases are TGTGCCAGCAGTATCGGTAGCAATCAGCCCCAGCATTTT.

This clonotype was seen a few times. The gene calls are TRBV6-1 and TRBJ1-5, with D maybe TRBD1 (6 bases). The germline gives CDR1 MNHNS, CDR2 SASEGT. CDR3 length: 16 residues. With 9 bases removed from V and 5 bases from J, the gap between germline ends came to 23 bases. The CDR3 here is CARRLPSKGEDQPQHF. CDR3 bases: TGTGCCAGGCGTCTACCCAGTAAGGGGGAGGATCAGCCCCAGCATTTT.

In its sample, this clonotype was seen many times. The chain is built from TRBV12-3 or TRBV12-4 and TRBJ2-3; the D is unclear. CDR3 size: 17 residues. V was shortened by 1 base and J by 2 bases, with 16 bases between the two germline ends. CDR3 bases: TGTGCCAGCAGTTTAGTTGGTCAGTCCATCGTCACAGATACGCAGTATTTT. It yields the protein CASSLVGQSIVTDTQYF.

Written as DNA, the CDR3 is TGTGCCAGCACCCGGGACAGGGGTCACCACGAGCAGTACTTC. Translating gives CASTRDRGHHEQYF. The chain recombines TRBV7-9 with TRBJ2-7; 10 positions match TRBD1. The length of the CDR3 is 14 residues. V trimming: 7 bases; J trimming: 5 bases; junction bases outside the gene matches: 8. Looked up from germline, CDR1 is SEHNR and CDR2 is FQNEAQ (reference sequence).

This clonotype came up many times. CDR3 amino acids: CASSRRQGDNSPLHF. CDR3 nucleotide sequence: TGTGCCAGCAGTCGTAGACAGGGGGACAATTCACCCCTCCACTTT. V gene TRBV2 combines with J gene TRBJ1-6; 9 positions agree with TRBD1. The V gene's germline CDR1 is SNHLY and CDR2 FYNNEI. The CDR3 length is 15 residues. V shed 5 bases and J 7 bases; nucleotides not matched to a gene: 6.

This clonotype occurred a few times. The V gene is TRBV19, the J gene TRBJ1-2; 7 nucleotides align to TRBD1. The germline CDR1 and CDR2 sequences are LNHDA and SQIVND (reference sequence). V shed 5 bases, J shed 0 bases, and the junction held 6 bases outside the gene matches. The CDR3 covers 15 residues. The CDR3 nucleotides are TGTGCCAGTAGTTCCGGGGACAGCTCTAACTATGGCTACACCTTC. Protein sequence: CASSSGDSSNYGYTF.

This clonotype appeared many times. The chain employs TRBV6-2 or TRBV6-3 and TRBJ1-2; D gene unclear. Germline values: CDR1 MNHEY, CDR2 SVGEGT. The CDR3 is made up of 11 amino acids. Trimming took 6 bases from V and 8 from J, leaving 10 bases between them. The CDR3 DNA sequence: TGTGCCAGCAGCAACATGGGAGGCTACACCTTC. It encodes CASSNMGGYTF.

This clonotype was detected ten times or more. The genes are TRBV24-1 and TRBJ2-1; 12 nucleotides agree with TRBD1. This CDR3 has 15 residues. J gave up 5 bases and V 7 bases, and 5 bases lay outside the gene matches. Germline loops: CDR1 KGHDR, CDR2 SFDVKD. CDR3 nucleotide sequence: TGTGCCACCAGCCCGGGACAGGGGGCGGACAATGAGCAGTTCTTC. This encodes CATSPGQGADNEQFF.

This clonotype appeared a few times. The rearrangement links TRBV20-1 to TRBJ2-1; TRBD2 is a possible D gene (6 bases). CDR3 length equals 15 residues. Germline lookup yields CDR1 DFQATT and CDR2 SNEGSKA (reference sequence). Trimming took 3 bases from V and 0 from J, leaving 12 bases between them. The CDR3 nucleotides are TGCAGTGCTAGGGGGCGGGGCCGCTCCTACAATGAGCAGTTCTTC. This encodes CSARGRGRSYNEQFF.

This clonotype was picked up many times. The rearrangement links TRBV20-1 to TRBJ1-2; D is uncertain. The CDR3 is made up of 11 amino acids. Trimming removed 3 bases from V and 7 bases from J, with 9 bases in between. Germline assignment: CDR1 DFQATT and CDR2 SNEGSKA (reference sequence). The CDR3 DNA is TGCAGTGCTAGCCTGGGTCTTGGCTACACCTTC. This gives the protein CSASLGLGYTF.